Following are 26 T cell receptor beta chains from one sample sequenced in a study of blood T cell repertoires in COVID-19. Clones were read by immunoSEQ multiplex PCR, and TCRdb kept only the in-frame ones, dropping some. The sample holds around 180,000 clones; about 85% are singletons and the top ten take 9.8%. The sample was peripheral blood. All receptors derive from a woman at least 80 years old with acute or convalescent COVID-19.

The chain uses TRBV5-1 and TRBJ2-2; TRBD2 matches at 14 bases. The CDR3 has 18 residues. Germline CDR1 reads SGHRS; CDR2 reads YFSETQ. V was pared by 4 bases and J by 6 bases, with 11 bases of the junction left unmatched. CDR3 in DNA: TGCGCCAGCAGCGTACGAGCCGGGACTAGCGGGAGCCCCGGGGAGCTGTTTTTT. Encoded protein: CASSVRAGTSGSPGELFF.

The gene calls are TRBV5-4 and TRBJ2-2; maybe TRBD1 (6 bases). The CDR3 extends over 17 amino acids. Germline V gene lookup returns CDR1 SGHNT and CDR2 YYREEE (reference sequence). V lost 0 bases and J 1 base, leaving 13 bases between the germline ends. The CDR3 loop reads CASSLEPATGNTGELFF. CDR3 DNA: TGTGCCAGCAGCTTGGAACCCGCGACAGGGAACACCGGGGAGCTGTTTTTT.

The CDR3 sequence: CASRLGQTNSPLHF. CDR3 nucleotides: TGTGCCAGCAGGTTGGGACAGACTAATTCACCCCTCCACTTT. This chain links TRBV6-5 with TRBJ1-6; 7 nucleotides line up with TRBD1. From germline, CDR1 is MNHEY and CDR2 SVGAGI. The J segment lost 6 bases and the V segment lost 6 bases, leaving 5 bases of the junction unmatched. The length of the CDR3 is 14 residues.

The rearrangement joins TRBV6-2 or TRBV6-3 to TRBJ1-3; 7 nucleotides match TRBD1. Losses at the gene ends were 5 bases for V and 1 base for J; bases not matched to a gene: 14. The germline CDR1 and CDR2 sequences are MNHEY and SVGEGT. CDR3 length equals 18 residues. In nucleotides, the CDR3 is TGTGCCAGCAGTCAGCCCCCGACAGGGACAAGATCTGGAAACACCATATATTTT. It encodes CASSQPPTGTRSGNTIYF.

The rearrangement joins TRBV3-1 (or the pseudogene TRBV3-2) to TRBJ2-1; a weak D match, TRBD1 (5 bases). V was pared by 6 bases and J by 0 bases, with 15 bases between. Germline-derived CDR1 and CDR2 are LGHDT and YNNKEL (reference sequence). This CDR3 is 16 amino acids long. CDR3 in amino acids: CASSFDSLSSYNEQFF. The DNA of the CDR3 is TGTGCCAGCAGTTTTGACAGTTTAAGCTCCTACAATGAGCAGTTCTTC.

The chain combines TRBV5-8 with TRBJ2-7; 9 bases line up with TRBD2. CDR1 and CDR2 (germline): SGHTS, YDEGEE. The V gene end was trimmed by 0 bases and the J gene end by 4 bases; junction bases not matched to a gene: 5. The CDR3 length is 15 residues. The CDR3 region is CASSLALLAGYEQYF. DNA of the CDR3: TGTGCCAGCAGCTTGGCCCTACTAGCGGGTTACGAGCAGTACTTC.

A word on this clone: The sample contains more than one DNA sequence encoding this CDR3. CDR3 DNA sequence: TGTGCCAGCAGCTTAGTTCCTGAGACAGATACGCAGTATTTT. Protein product: CASSLVPETDTQYF. The chain uses TRBV7-2 and TRBJ2-3; D gene ambiguous. Germline lookup yields CDR1 SGHTA and CDR2 FQGNSA. V lost 1 base and J lost 3, with 8 bases in between. The length of the CDR3 is 14 residues.

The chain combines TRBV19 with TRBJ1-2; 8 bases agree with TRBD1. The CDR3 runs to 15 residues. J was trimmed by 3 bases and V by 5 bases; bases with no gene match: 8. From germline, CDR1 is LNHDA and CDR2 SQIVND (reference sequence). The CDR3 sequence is CASSFPGQAHYGYTF. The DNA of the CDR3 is TGTGCCAGTAGTTTTCCGGGACAGGCGCACTATGGCTACACCTTC.

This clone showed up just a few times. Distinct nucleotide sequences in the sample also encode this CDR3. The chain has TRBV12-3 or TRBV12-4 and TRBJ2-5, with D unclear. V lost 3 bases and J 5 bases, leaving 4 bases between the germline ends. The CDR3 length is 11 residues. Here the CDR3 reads CASSFRETQYF. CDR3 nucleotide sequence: TGTGCCAGCAGTTTTCGGGAGACCCAGTACTTC.

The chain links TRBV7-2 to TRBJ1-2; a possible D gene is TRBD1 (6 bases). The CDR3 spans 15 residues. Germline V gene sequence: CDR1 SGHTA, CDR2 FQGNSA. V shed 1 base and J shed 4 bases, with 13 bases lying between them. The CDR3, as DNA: TGTGCCAGCAGCTTAGTTTGGACAGCTACCTATGGCTACACCTTC. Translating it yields CASSLVWTATYGYTF.

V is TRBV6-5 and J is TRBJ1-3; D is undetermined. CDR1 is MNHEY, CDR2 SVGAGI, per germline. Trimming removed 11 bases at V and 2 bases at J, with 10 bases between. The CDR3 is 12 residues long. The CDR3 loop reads CAEEGAGNTIYF. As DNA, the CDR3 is TGTGCCGAGGAGGGCGCTGGAAACACCATATATTTT.

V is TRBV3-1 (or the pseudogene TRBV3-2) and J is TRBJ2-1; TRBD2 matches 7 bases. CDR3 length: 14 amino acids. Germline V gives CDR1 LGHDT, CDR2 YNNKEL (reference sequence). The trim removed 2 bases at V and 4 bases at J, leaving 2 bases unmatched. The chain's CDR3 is CASSQLLAYNEQFF. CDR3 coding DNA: TGTGCCAGCAGCCAACTACTAGCGTACAATGAGCAGTTCTTC.

In DNA, the CDR3 is TGTGCCAGCAGAGGACAGGGTGGAGAAAAACTGTTTTTT. Protein product: CASRGQGGEKLFF. V is TRBV2 and J is TRBJ1-4, with 8 bases that match TRBD1. After removal of 6 bases from V and 8 bases from J, the junction contained 5 bases not matched to a gene. This CDR3 has 13 amino acids. Germline V lookup: CDR1 SNHLY, CDR2 FYNNEI.

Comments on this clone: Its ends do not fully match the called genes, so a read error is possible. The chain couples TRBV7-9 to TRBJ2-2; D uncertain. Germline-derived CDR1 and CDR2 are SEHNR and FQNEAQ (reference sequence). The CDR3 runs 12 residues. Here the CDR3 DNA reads TGTGCCAGCCGCTTCCAGACCGGGGAGCTGTTTTTT. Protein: CASRFQTGELFF.

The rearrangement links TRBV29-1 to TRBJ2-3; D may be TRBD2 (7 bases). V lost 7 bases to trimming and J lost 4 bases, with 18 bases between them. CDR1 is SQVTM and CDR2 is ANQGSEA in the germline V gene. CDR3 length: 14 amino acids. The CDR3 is CSASRGGRADTQYF. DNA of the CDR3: TGCAGCGCGTCAAGGGGGGGGCGGGCAGATACGCAGTATTTT.

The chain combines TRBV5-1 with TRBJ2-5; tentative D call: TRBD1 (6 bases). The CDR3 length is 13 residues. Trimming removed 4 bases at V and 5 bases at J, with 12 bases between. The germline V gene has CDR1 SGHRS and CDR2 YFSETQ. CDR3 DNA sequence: TGCGCCAGCAGCCCCGTGGGGGCGGAGACCCAGTACTTC. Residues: CASSPVGAETQYF.

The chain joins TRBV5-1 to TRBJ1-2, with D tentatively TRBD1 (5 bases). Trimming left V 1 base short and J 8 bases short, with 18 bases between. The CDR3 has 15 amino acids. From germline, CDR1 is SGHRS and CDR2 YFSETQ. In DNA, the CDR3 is TGCGCCAGCAGCTTGAGGGGCAGGTTAAAGGGAGGCTACACCTTC. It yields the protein CASSLRGRLKGGYTF.

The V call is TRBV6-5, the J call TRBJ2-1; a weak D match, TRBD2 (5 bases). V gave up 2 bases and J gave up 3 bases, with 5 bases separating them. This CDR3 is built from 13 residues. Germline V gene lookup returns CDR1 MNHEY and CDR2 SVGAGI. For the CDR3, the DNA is TGTGCCAGCAGTTACCGGGACTACAATGAGCAGTTCTTC. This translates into CASSYRDYNEQFF.

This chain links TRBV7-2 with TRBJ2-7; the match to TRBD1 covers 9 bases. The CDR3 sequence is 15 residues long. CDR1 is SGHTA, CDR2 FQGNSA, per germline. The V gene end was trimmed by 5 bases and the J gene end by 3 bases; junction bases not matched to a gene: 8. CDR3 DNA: TGTGCCAGCAGCCAACCCGGGACAGGGTTCTACGAGCAGTACTTC. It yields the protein CASSQPGTGFYEQYF.

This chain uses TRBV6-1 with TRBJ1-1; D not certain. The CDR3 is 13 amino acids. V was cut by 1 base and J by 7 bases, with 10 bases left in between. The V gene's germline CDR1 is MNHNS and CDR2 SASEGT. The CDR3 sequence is CASSEVGGDEAFF. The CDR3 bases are TGTGCCAGCAGTGAAGTGGGAGGAGATGAAGCTTTCTTT.

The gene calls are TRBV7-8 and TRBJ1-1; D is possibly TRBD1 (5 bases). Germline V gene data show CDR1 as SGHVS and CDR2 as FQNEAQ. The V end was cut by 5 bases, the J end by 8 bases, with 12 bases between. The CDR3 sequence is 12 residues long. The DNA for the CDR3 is TGTGCCAGCAGCCGAAGGGAGGGGGAAGCTTTCTTT. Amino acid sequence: CASSRREGEAFF.

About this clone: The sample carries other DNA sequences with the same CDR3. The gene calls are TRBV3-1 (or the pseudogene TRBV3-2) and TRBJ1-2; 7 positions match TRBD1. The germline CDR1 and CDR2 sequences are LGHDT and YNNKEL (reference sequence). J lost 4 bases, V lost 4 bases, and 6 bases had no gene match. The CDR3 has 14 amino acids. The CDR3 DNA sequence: TGTGCCAGCAGCCCGCGACAGGGATCCTATGGCTACACCTTC. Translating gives CASSPRQGSYGYTF.

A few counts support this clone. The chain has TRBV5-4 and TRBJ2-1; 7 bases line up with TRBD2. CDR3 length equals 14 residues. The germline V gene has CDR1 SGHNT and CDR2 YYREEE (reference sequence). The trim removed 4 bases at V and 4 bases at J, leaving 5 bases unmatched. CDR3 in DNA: TGTGCCAGCAGCCCTCTAGCGGAGTACAATGAGCAGTTCTTC. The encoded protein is CASSPLAEYNEQFF.

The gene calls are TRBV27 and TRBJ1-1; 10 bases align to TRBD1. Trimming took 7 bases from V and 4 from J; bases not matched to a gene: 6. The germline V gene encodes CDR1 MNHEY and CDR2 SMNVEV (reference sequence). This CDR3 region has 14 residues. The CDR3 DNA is TGTGCCAGCACCCGGGACAGGGGTGGCACTGAAGCTTTCTTT. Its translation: CASTRDRGGTEAFF.

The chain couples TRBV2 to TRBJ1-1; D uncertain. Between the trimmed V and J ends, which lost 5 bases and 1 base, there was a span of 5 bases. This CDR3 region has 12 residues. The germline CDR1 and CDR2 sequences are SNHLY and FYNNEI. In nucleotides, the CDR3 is TGTGCCAGCAGTACACGGAACACTGAAGCTTTCTTT. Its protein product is CASSTRNTEAFF.

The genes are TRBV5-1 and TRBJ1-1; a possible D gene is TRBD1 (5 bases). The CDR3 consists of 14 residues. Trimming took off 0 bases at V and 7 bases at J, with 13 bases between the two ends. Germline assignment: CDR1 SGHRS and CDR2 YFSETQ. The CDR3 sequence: CASSLDSGGSEAFF. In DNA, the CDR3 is TGCGCCAGCAGCTTGGATTCGGGGGGAAGTGAAGCTTTCTTT.